This TCR beta chain was documented in a study of T cell responses to AZD1222 COVID-19 vaccine. Study-wide results and limits: Repertoires were obtained only post-peak T cell response. As reported, nearly half of all spike-specific TCRs target variant regions that are unmutated. Vaccine-associated CD4 TCRs ranged over spike, dominating at 160-218 and 743-854.

The V gene lost 6 bases and the J gene lost 3 bases, with 11 bases spanning the gap. There are 13 residues in the CDR3. Germline CDR1 MNHEY, CDR2 SMNVEV (reference sequence). For this clone: The antigen remains undetermined.

Using immunoSEQ multiplex PCR, the repertoire was profiled, and TCRdb retains in-frame clones only, with some absent. The sample holds some 150,000 clones, approximately 89% seen once. The J gene is TRBJ1-1, the V gene TRBV27; unclear D gene. The sequence was obtained from an adult who received the AZD1222 COVID-19 vaccine. The specimen comprised peripheral blood, sampled 28 days after the second AZD1222 dose. DNA of the CDR3: TGTGCCAGCAGGGTGGGAGCGGACACTGAAGCTTTCTTT. Translated: CASRVGADTEAFF.